The count of the clone carrying this TCR beta chain is one. Its antigen is not identified. The data originate from a study of cytomegalovirus exposure and HLA in healthy donors. PCR used 60 Vbeta primers and 13 Jbeta primers. Here immunoSEQ multiplex PCR was the method, and the copy in TCRdb shows in-frame clones only, minus some. Here the sample spans 130,000 or so clones, around 80% being singletons. Regarding the study as a whole: It was confirmed in vitro that a few of the CMV-associated chains were specific for CMV antigens.

The CDR3 covers 12 residues. The V end lost 7 bases, the J end lost 6 bases, and 9 bases lay between the germline ends. Germline V gene data show CDR1 as SNHLY and CDR2 as FYNNEI. The sequencing input was PBMCs. The chain links TRBV2 to TRBJ2-2; no reliable D call. This clonotype was sampled from a man aged 18 to 30 in good health and CMV-seropositive. In DNA form, the CDR3 reads TGTGCCAGCATCCGGCTAGCCGGGGAGCTGTTTTTT. Translation gives CASIRLAGELFF.